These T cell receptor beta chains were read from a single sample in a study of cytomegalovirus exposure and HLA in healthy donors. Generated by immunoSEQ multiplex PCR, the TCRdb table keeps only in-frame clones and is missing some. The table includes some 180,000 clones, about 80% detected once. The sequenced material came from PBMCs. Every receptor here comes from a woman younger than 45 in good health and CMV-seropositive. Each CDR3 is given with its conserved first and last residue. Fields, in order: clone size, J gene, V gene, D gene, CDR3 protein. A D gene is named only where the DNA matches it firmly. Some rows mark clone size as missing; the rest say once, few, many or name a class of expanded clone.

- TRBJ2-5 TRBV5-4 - CASSLRGAGETQYF
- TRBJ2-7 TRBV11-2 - CASSPTLHSYEQYF
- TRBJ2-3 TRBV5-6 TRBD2 CASSFTSGDTDTQYF
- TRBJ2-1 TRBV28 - CASSFGLAIPSSYNEQFF
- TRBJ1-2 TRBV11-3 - CASSSSVGGNGYTF
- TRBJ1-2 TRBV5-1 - CASSDPNRAYGYTF
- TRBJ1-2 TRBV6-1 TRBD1 CASSASQGLDGYTF
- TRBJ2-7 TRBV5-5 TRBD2 CASSLGPAGGRDEQYF
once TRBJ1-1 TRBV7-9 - CASSHKGKLTEAFF
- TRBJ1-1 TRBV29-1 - CSVADSLNTEAFF
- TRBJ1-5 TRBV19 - CASSIGSGNNQPQHF
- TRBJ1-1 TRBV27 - CASSATRTEAFF
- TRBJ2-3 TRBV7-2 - CASSPSRGVTDTQYF
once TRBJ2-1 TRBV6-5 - CASSYSIPGSGNEQFF
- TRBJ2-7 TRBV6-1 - CASSEGSLVWDTYEQYF
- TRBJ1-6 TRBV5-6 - CASSQRASYNSPLHF
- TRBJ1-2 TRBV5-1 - CASSRGEGVHGYTF
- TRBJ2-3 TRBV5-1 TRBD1 CASSIGTGADTQYF
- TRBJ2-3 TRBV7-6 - CASSLAWAGDTQYF
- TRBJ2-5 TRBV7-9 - CASSLAGQGETQYF
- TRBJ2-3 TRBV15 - CATSPGLITDTQYF
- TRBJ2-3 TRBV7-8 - CASSLGAGGDTQYF